This T cell receptor (beta chain) was identified in a study of T-cell reconstitution after alpha-beta-depleted transplantation in children. Unique molecular identifiers were built into the TCRbeta library. TCRdb ran MiXCR on the PCR reads and lists one entry per CDR3 protein. The table includes roughly 610,000 distinct CDR3 sequences, about 10% detected once. The CDR3 consists of 16 residues. Germline-derived CDR1 and CDR2 are SNHLY and FYNNEI. The ends lost 5 bases at V and 12 bases at J; junction bases unmatched: 11. This chain links TRBV2 with TRBJ2-1, with 15 nucleotides matching TRBD2. The sequencing here drew on PBMCs from the stem cell graft donor, taken from the stem cell graft. This TCR was recovered from a human donor who donated a stem cell graft to a child with acute myeloid leukemia. Here the CDR3 reads CASSSGLAGGISSQFF. DNA of the CDR3: TGTGCCAGCAGTTCGGGACTAGCGGGAGGAATCTCCTCGCAGTTCTTC.